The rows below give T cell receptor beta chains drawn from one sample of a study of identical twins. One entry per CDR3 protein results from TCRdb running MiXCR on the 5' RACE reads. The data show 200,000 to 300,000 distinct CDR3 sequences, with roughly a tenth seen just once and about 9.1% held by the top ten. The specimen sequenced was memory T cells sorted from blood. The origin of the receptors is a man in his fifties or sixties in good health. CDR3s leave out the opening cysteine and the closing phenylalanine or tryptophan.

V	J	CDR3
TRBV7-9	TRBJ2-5	ASSLGITEETQY
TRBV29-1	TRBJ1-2	SVEEGLSNYGYT
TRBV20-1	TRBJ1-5	SAEQPTGGGQPQH
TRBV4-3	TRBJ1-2	ASSPTGQYVYGYT
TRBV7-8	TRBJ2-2	ASSLGAGGITGELF
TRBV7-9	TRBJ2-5	ASSPLEYQETQY
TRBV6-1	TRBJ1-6	ASSETTGSHSPLH
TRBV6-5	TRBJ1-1	ASSYGGQLNTEAF
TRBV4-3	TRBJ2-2	ASSHLDLFENTGELF
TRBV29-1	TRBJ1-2	SVGTSGATLSGYT
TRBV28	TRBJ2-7	ASSLVRGPQY
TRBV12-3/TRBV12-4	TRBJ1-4	ASSPGTPELF
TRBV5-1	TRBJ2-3	ASRSGTGGPDTQY
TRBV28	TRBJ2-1	ASSGTSGTVGEQF
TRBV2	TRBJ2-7	ASSAVPSYEQY
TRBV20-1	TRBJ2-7	SARELAGVGEQY
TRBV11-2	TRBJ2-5	ASSLVGGSGGEQETQY
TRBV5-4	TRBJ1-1	ASSLGARANTEAF
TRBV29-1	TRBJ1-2	SVTTGTYGYT
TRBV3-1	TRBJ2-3	ASSTGYSTDTQY
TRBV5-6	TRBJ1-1	ASSLSGVKGEAF
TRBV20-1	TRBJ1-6	SARAPGSSYNSPLH
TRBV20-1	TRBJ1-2	SASYRFGGYGYT
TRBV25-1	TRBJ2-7	TKISGDYEQY
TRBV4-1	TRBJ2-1	ASSQGPLATGEF
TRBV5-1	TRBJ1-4	ASSLKIPDEKLF
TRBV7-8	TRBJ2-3	ASSSRVDGTDTQY
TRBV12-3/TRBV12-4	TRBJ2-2	ASSPRPTGVTGELF
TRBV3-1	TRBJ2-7	ASSRSGPAGGEQY
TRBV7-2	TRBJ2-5	ASSLALLAGRTQY
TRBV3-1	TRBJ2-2	ASSQVAFERGTGELV
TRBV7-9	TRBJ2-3	ASSSLTSGASTDTQY
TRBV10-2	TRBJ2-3	ASSEIPSGGNPDTQY
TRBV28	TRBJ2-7	ASSLIRQSYEQY
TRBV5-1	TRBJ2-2	ASRPPAPGSCF
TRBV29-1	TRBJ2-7	SVDGLAGVSRSYEQY
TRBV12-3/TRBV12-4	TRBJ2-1	ASRGGLLPRDEQF
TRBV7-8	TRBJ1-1	ASSLAGQVNTEAF
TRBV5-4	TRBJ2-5	ASSLASEQWKTQY
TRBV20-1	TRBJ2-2	SAKSSRTGELF
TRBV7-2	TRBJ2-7	ASSFPPQTYEQY
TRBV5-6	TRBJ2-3	ASSLRGLRVSYDTQY